These T cell receptor beta chains were read from a single sample in a study of OX40 agonist ivuxolimab in advanced cancers. Sequenced by immunoSEQ multiplex PCR; TCRdb stores in-frame clones only, minus some. The sample lists around 67,000 clones, roughly 90% occurring once. The input for sequencing was CD4+ or CD8+ T cells sorted from blood, taken in a trial of the OX40 agonist ivuxolimab. Receptor source: an adult with an advanced solid tumor such as melanoma, head and neck, liver or kidney cancer. Each CDR3 is given with its conserved first and last residue. Fields, in order: J gene, D gene, clone size, V gene, CDR3 DNA, CDR3 protein. A D gene is named only where the DNA matches it firmly. A row's size may be missing; if present it is once, few, many or a size class.

TRBJ1-1 TRBD1 . TRBV29-1 TGCAGCGTTGGGACAGGCAAGAACACTGAAGCTTTCTTT CSVGTGKNTEAFF
TRBJ2-5 TRBD2 once TRBV7-9 TGTGCCAGCAGCCCCGGGACTAGCGGGTTACAAGAGACCCAGTACTTC CASSPGTSGLQETQYF
TRBJ1-1 . . TRBV4-2 TGTGCCAGCAGCCAAGTCAGCCCGAACACTGAAGCTTTCTTT CASSQVSPNTEAFF
TRBJ1-4 TRBD1 . TRBV5-1 TGCGCCAGCAGCTCAAACAGGGGGACTAATGAAAAACTGTTTTTT CASSSNRGTNEKLFF
TRBJ1-2 . . TRBV6-1 TGTGCCAGCAGTGAAGTGAATCGCTATGGCTACACCTTC CASSEVNRYGYTF
TRBJ1-2 . . TRBV6-1 TGTGCCAGCAGTAGGGGACCGGATGGCTACACCTTC CASSRGPDGYTF
TRBJ2-3 TRBD2 . TRBV5-1 TGCGCCAGCAGCTTAGCGGGGGCCACCACAGATACGCAGTATTTT CASSLAGATTDTQYF
TRBJ2-7 TRBD2 . TRBV7-8 TGTGCCAGCAGCTCACCTAGCGGGAGGGCCGTGTTCTCCTACGAGCAGTACTTC CASSSPSGRAVFSYEQYF
TRBJ2-3 TRBD1 . TRBV19 TGTGCCAGTAGTATTGGACAGGGCGCAGATACGCAGTATTTT CASSIGQGADTQYF
TRBJ1-5 . . TRBV19 TGTGCCAGTAGTATAGGACAGGTTGGGAGTCAGCCCCAGCATTTT CASSIGQVGSQPQHF
TRBJ2-3 TRBD2 . TRBV19 TGTGCCAGTAGTTTAACGCCGGGACTAGAAACAGATACGCAGTATTTT CASSLTPGLETDTQYF
TRBJ2-3 . . TRBV5-1 TGCGCCAGCAGGGAACATGCAGACACAGATACGCAGTATTTT CASREHADTDTQYF
TRBJ2-1 . . TRBV5-1 TGCGCCAGCAGCCCGGGGTGGGGTAGCCGGGGCAGCTCCTACAATGAGCAGTTCTTC CASSPGWGSRGSSYNEQFF
TRBJ1-5 . once TRBV22-1 TGTCCTGGGAGCTTAGGGGACAGGGGGTTCAATCAGCCCCAGCATTTT CPGSLGDRGFNQPQHF
TRBJ1-5 . . TRBV6-6 TGTGCCAGCAGTTACGGGACCTACAATCAGCCCCAGCATTTT CASSYGTYNQPQHF
TRBJ1-1 . . TRBV6-5 TGTGCCAGCAGTGTTCACTTTGAAGCTTTCTTT CASSVHFEAFF
TRBJ2-3 . . TRBV7-2 TGTGCCAGCAGCTTAGATGGGCAGGGGACAGATACGCAGTATTTT CASSLDGQGTDTQYF
TRBJ2-2 . few TRBV19 TGTGCCACCGCGGACACCAACACCGGGGAGCTGTTTTTT CATADTNTGELFF
TRBJ2-7 TRBD1 . TRBV11-2 TGTGCCAGCAGCCTCGGACAGGAAGCATTCTACGAGCAGTACTTC CASSLGQEAFYEQYF
TRBJ2-7 TRBD1 . TRBV29-1 TGCAGCGTTGATAGGAGGACAGGACAGTACTTC CSVDRRTGQYF
TRBJ1-4 . . TRBV7-2 TGTGCCAGCAGCCTTGTAGGGGAAAAACTGTTTTTT CASSLVGEKLFF
TRBJ2-3 TRBD2 . TRBV28 TGTGCCAGCAGCTCTCTTCTAGCGGGATATAGGACAGATACGCAGTATTTT CASSSLLAGYRTDTQYF
TRBJ1-1 . once TRBV4-2 TGTGCCAGCAGCCAAGAAACCCGAGGGGTGAACACTGAAGCTTTCTTT CASSQETRGVNTEAFF
TRBJ1-1 . . TRBV7-8 TGTGCCAGCAGCTTAGACGGGGCTGAAGCTTTCTTT CASSLDGAEAFF
TRBJ2-2 . once TRBV14 TGTGCCAGCAGCCCCGGGACGCCTACCGGGGAGCTGTTTTTT CASSPGTPTGELFF
TRBJ2-5 . few TRBV7-3 TGTGCCAGCAGCCGAGGCGACGGAGAGACCCAGTACTTC CASSRGDGETQYF
TRBJ2-5 TRBD2 . TRBV7-9 TGTGCCAGCAGCTTAGGTCGGGGGGAGTGGGAACAAGAGACCCAGTACTTC CASSLGRGEWEQETQYF
TRBJ1-2 . . TRBV19 TGTGCCAGTAGTATATCCGCACAGTACTATGGCTACACCTTC CASSISAQYYGYTF
TRBJ2-3 TRBD2 . TRBV2 TGTGCCAGCAGTGCTGGGCTAGCGGGGGGAGAGGATACGCAGTATTTT CASSAGLAGGEDTQYF
TRBJ2-6 . . TRBV6-1 TGTGCCAGCAGTGAAGGGAGTGGGGCCAACGTCCTGACTTTC CASSEGSGANVLTF
TRBJ2-5 . . TRBV27 TGTGCCAGCAGTCGAACAGGGCCCCTAGAGACCCAGTACTTC CASSRTGPLETQYF
TRBJ1-1 . . TRBV18 TGTGCCAGCGCACCGACAGGCCCCGGGGGAAACACTGAAGCTTTCTTT CASAPTGPGGNTEAFF
TRBJ1-1 . . TRBV28 TGTGCCAGCAGTTTAGTCCAGAACACTGAAGCTTTCTTT CASSLVQNTEAFF
TRBJ1-2 . . TRBV5-4 TGTGCCAGCAGCTTGGACCAGTCTGGGCGCTATGGCTACACCTTC CASSLDQSGRYGYTF
TRBJ2-3 TRBD2 . TRBV7-2 TGTGCCAGCAGCGTTAGACTAGCGGGGGCCCGAGATACGCAGTATTTT CASSVRLAGARDTQYF